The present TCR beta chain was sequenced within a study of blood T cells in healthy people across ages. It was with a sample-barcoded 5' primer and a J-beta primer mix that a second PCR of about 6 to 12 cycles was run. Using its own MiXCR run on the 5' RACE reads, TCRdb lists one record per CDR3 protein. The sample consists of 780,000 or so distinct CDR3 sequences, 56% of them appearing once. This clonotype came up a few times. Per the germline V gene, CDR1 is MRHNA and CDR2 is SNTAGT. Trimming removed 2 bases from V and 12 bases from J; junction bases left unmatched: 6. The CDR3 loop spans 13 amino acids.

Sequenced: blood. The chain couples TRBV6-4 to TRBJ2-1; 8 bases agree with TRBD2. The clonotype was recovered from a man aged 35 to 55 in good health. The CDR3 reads CASSDLMAGGQFF. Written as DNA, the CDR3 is TGTGCCAGCAGTGACCTTATGGCGGGGGGGCAGTTCTTC.